This TCR beta chain was sequenced during a study of cytomegalovirus exposure and HLA in healthy donors. The study ran its PCR with 60 Vbeta and 13 Jbeta primers. The protocol was immunoSEQ multiplex PCR, while the TCRdb copy is restricted to in-frame clones and leaves out a portion. In the table there are 90,000 to 150,000 clones, nearly 80% of which are singletons. About this clone itself: What it binds is unknown.

Study-wide results and caveats: Across donors, most TCRs were seen rarely, yet some public ones were widespread.

Everyone who donated was a healthy bone marrow donor. Donors sampled were nominally healthy, though unrecorded immune exposures were likely. The clonotype comes from a woman aged 30 to 39 in good health and CMV-seropositive. Sequenced: PBMCs.

The CDR3: CASSFNVAGTTEAFF. DNA of the CDR3: TGTGCCAGCAGCTTCAACGTGGCGGGAACCACTGAAGCTTTCTTT. The rearrangement uses TRBV5-5 and TRBJ1-1; the D is unclear. Germline lookup yields CDR1 SGHKS and CDR2 YYEKEE (reference sequence). Trimming removed 2 bases at V and 4 bases at J, with 15 bases between. This CDR3 region has 15 residues.